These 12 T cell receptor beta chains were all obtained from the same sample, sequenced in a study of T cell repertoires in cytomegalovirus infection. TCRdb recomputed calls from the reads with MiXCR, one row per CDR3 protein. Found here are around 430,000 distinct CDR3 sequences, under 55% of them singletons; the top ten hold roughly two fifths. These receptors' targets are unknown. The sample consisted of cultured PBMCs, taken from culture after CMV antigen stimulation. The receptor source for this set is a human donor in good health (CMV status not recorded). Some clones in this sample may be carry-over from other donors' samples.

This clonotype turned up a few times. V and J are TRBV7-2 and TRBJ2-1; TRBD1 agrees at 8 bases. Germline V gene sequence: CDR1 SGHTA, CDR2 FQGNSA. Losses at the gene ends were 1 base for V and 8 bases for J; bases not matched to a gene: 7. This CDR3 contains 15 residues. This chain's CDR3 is CASSLDTTGVHEQFF. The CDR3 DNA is TGTGCCAGCAGCTTAGATACGACAGGGGTCCATGAGCAGTTCTTC.

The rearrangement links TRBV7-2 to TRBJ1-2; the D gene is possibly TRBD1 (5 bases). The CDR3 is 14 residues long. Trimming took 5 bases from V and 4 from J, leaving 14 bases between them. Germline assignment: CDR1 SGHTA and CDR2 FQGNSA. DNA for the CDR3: TGTGCCAGCAGCCCGACCCGGGACGCCTATGGCTACACCTTC. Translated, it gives CASSPTRDAYGYTF.

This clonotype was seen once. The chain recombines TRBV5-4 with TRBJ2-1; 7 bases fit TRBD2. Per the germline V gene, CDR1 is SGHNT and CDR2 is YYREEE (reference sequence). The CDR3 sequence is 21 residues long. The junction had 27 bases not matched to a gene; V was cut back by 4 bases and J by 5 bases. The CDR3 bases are TGTGCCAGCAGCCTAGGCAAACTAGCGCCCACCCGGGAGTCGGCGGACAATGAGCAGTTCTTC. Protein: CASSLGKLAPTRESADNEQFF.

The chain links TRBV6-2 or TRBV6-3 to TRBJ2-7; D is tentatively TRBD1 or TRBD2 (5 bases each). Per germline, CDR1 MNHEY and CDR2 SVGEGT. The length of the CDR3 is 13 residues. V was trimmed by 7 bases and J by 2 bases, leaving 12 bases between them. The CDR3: CASNPGRAYEQYF. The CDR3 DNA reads TGTGCCAGCAATCCGGGACGCGCCTACGAGCAGTACTTC.

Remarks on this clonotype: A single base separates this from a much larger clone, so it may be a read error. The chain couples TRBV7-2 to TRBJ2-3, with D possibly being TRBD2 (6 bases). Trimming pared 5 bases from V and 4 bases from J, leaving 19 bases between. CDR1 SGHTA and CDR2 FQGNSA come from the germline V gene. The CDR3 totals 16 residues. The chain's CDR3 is CASSPRRASGADTQYF. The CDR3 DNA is TGTGCCAGCAGCCCAAGAAGGGCATCGGGGGCAGATACGCAGTATTTT.

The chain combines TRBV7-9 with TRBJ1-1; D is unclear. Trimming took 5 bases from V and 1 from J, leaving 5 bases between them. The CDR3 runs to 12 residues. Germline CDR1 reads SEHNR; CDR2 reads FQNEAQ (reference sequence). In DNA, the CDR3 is TGTGCCAGCAGCACTCAGAACACTGAAGCTTTCTTT. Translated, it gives CASSTQNTEAFF.

The CDR3 bases are TGTGCCAGCAGCTCACAGGGGTTCGATGAGCAGTTCTTC. It encodes CASSSQGFDEQFF. The chain links TRBV11-3 to TRBJ2-1, with TRBD1 matching over 7 bases. V lost 4 bases, J lost 8 bases, and 5 bases stayed unmatched. This CDR3 contains 13 residues. Germline V lookup: CDR1 SGHNT, CDR2 YENEEA.

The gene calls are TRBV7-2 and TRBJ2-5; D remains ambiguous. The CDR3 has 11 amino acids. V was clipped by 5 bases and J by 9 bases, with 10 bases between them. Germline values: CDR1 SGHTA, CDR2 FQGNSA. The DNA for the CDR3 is TGTGCCAGCAGCCCTGATCAGGCCCAGTACTTC. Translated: CASSPDQAQYF.

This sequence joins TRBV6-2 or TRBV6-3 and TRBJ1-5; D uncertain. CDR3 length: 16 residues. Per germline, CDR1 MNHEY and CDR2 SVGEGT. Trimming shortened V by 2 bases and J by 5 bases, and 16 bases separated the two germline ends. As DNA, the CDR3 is TGTGCCAGCAGTTACGGAGGGCATCGGGGTCATCAGCCCCAGCATTTT. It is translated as CASSYGGHRGHQPQHF.

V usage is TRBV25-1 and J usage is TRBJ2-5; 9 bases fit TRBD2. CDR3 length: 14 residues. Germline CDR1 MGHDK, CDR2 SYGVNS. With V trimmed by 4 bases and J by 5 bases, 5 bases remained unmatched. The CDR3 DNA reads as TGTGCCAGCAGTGCGGCGGGGGGGTTGGAGACCCAGTACTTC. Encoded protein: CASSAAGGLETQYF.

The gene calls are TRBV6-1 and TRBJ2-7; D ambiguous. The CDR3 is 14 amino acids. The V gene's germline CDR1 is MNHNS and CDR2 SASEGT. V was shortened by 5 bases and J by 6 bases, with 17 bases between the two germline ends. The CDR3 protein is CASSQPPHTVEQYF. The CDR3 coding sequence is TGTGCCAGCAGTCAGCCCCCCCACACGGTCGAGCAGTACTTC.

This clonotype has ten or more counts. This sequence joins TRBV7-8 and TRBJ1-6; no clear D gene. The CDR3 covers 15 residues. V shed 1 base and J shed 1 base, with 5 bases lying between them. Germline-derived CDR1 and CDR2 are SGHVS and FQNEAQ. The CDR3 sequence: CASSLVGSYNSPLHF. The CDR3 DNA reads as TGTGCCAGCAGCTTAGTTGGGTCCTATAATTCACCCCTCCACTTT.